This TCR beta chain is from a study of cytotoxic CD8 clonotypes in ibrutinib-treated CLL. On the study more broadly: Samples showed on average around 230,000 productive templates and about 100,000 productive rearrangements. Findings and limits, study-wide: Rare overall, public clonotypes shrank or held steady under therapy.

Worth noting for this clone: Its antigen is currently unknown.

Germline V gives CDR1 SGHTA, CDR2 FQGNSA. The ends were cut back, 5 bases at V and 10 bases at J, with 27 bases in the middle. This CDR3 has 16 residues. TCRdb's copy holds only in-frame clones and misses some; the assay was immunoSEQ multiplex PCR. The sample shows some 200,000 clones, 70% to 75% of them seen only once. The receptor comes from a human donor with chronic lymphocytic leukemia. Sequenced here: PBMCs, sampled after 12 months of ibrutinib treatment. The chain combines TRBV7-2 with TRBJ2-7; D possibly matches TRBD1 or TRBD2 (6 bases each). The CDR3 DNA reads TGTGCCAGCAGCCCTTTGGGGGCCGGCGGGGCGAACGGACAGTACTTC. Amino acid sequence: CASSPLGAGGANGQYF.